These T cell receptor beta chains were read from a single sample in a study of molecular identifiers for immune sequencing clone quantification. TCRdb reprocessed the PCR reads via MiXCR and lists one record per CDR3 protein. The sample lists more than 450,000 distinct CDR3 sequences; less than 30% were seen once. Source material: naive CD8+ T cells from blood, with Jurkat cell RNA spiked in. The source is a human donor in good health. Some libraries in this study had Jurkat cell RNA spiked in. Both conserved end residues are part of each CDR3. A D gene is named only where the DNA matches it firmly. The listing skips clone size in some rows; elsewhere it reads once, few, many or a size class.

cdr3_aa: CANSQETSSYEQYF
cdr3_nt: TGCGCCAACAGCCAAGAAACTAGCTCCTACGAGCAGTACTTC
clone_size: -
v_call: TRBV4-3
d_call: -
j_call: TRBJ2-7

cdr3_aa: CASSLLGLHTEAFF
cdr3_nt: TGCGCCAGCAGCCTCCTGGGGTTGCACACTGAAGCTTTCTTT
clone_size: -
v_call: TRBV4-3
d_call: -
j_call: TRBJ1-1

cdr3_aa: CASRIYIQGVSTDTQYF
cdr3_nt: TGCGCCAGCAGAATTTACATCCAGGGGGTCAGCACAGATACGCAGTATTTT
clone_size: many
v_call: TRBV5-1
d_call: TRBD1
j_call: TRBJ2-3

cdr3_aa: CASSFPVGHYNEQFF
cdr3_nt: TGTGCCAGCAGTTTCCCGGTGGGGCACTACAATGAGCAGTTCTTC
clone_size: -
v_call: TRBV6-2/TRBV6-3
d_call: -
j_call: TRBJ2-1

cdr3_aa: CASSQAGEYNAQFF
cdr3_nt: TGTGCCAGCAGCCAAGCCGGGGAATACAATGCGCAGTTCTTC
clone_size: -
v_call: TRBV4-2
d_call: -
j_call: TRBJ2-1

cdr3_aa: CASSLADTYEQYF
cdr3_nt: TGTGCCAGCAGCTTAGCTGATACCTACGAGCAGTACTTC
clone_size: -
v_call: TRBV7-9
d_call: -
j_call: TRBJ2-7

cdr3_aa: CSVIVNTEAFF
cdr3_nt: TGCAGCGTCATAGTGAACACTGAAGCTTTCTTT
clone_size: many
v_call: TRBV29-1
d_call: -
j_call: TRBJ1-1

cdr3_aa: CSVELRDLGEDTQYF
cdr3_nt: TGCAGCGTTGAGCTGCGGGACCTTGGGGAAGATACGCAGTATTTT
clone_size: many
v_call: TRBV29-1
d_call: -
j_call: TRBJ2-3

cdr3_aa: CASSLSTGPNTEAFF
cdr3_nt: TGTGCCAGCAGCTTAAGTACAGGGCCTAACACTGAAGCTTTCTTT
clone_size: -
v_call: TRBV7-9
d_call: -
j_call: TRBJ1-1

cdr3_aa: CSASLPGQGYNEQFF
cdr3_nt: TGCAGTGCTAGCCTACCGGGACAGGGTTACAATGAGCAGTTCTTC
clone_size: -
v_call: TRBV20-1
d_call: TRBD1
j_call: TRBJ2-1

cdr3_aa: CASSLSGARGQDGYTF
cdr3_nt: TGTGCCAGCAGCTTATCTGGGGCCAGGGGGCAGGATGGCTACACCTTC
clone_size: -
v_call: TRBV7-9
d_call: TRBD1
j_call: TRBJ1-2

cdr3_aa: CASSYSTSGGVEQYF
cdr3_nt: TGTGCCAGCAGTTACTCGACTAGCGGGGGAGTCGAGCAGTACTTC
clone_size: -
v_call: TRBV6-6
d_call: TRBD2
j_call: TRBJ2-7

cdr3_aa: CASSSDSGLAGGNEQFF
cdr3_nt: TGTGCCAGCAGTTCCGACTCGGGACTAGCGGGGGGGAATGAGCAGTTCTTC
clone_size: few
v_call: TRBV12-3/TRBV12-4
d_call: TRBD2
j_call: TRBJ2-1

cdr3_aa: CASSLGVDGTEAFF
cdr3_nt: TGTGCCAGCAGCTTGGGAGTTGATGGGACGGAAGCTTTCTTT
clone_size: -
v_call: TRBV5-3
d_call: -
j_call: TRBJ1-1

cdr3_aa: CASHGGAGSREQYF
cdr3_nt: TGCGCCAGCCACGGCGGGGCGGGGTCCAGGGAGCAGTACTTC
clone_size: few
v_call: TRBV5-1
d_call: -
j_call: TRBJ2-7

cdr3_aa: CATSDGGTSDTGELFF
cdr3_nt: TGTGCCACCAGTGATGGAGGGACTAGCGACACCGGGGAGCTGTTTTTT
clone_size: -
v_call: TRBV24-1
d_call: TRBD2
j_call: TRBJ2-2